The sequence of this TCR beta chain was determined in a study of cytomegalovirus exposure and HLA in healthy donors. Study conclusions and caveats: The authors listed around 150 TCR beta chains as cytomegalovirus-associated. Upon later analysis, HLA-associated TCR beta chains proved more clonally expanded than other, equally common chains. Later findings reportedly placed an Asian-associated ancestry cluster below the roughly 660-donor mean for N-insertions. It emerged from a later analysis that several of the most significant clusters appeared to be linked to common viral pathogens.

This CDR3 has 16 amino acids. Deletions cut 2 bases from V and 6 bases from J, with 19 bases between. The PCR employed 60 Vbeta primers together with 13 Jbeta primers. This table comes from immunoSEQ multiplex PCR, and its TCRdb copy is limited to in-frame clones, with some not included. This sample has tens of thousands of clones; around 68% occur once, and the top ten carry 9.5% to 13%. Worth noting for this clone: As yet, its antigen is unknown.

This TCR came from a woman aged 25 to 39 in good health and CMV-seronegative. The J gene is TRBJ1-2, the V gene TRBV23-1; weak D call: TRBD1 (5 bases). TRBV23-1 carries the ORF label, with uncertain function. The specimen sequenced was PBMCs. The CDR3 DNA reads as TGCGCCAGCAGTCAAGCGGGGCGCCGGGAAGGACATGGCTACACCTTC. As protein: CASSQAGRREGHGYTF.